Below are 8 T cell receptor beta chains sequenced from a single sample in a study of blood T cell repertoires in COVID-19. Repertoires were generated with immunoSEQ multiplex PCR, while TCRdb's copy carries only in-frame clones and drops some. The data hold some 170,000 clones, with 76% observed a single time. Sequencing was carried out using peripheral blood. Receptor source: a woman between 50 and 59 years old with active or convalescent COVID-19.

The rearrangement links TRBV27 to TRBJ2-2, with 12 bases lining up with TRBD2. V dropped 6 bases and J dropped 2; count of bases not matched to a gene: 7. This CDR3 region has 17 residues. The V gene's germline CDR1 is MNHEY and CDR2 SMNVEV (reference sequence). The CDR3 DNA is TGTGCCAGCAGATCACTAGCGGGGGGCGCCAACACCGGGGAGCTGTTTTTT. As protein: CASRSLAGGANTGELFF.

The chain employs TRBV2 and TRBJ2-7; D unresolved. The germline V and J ends were trimmed by 1 base and 3 bases, with 16 bases remaining between them. Germline-derived CDR1 and CDR2 are SNHLY and FYNNEI. The CDR3 is made up of 16 amino acids. The CDR3 region is CASSEGIVTARYEQYF. CDR3 nucleotides: TGTGCCAGCAGTGAAGGAATCGTAACAGCTCGCTACGAGCAGTACTTC.

CDR3 sequence reads: CASSFTGKGYEQYF. The CDR3 DNA reads as TGTGCCAGCAGCTTTACAGGGAAGGGCTACGAGCAGTACTTC. J is TRBJ2-7 and V is TRBV7-2; tentatively, D is TRBD1 (6 bases). The CDR3 extends over 14 amino acids. Germline V gene sequence: CDR1 SGHTA, CDR2 FQGNSA. Trimming took 3 bases from V and 3 from J, leaving 12 bases between them. The variable domain in full, with the rest retrieved from reference TRBV7-2 and TRBJ2-7, is GAGVSQSPSNKVTEKGKDVELRCDPISGHTALYWYRQSLGQGLEFLIYFQGNSAPDKSGLPSDRFSAERTGGSVSTLTIQRTQQEDSAVYLCASSFTGKGYEQYFGPGTRLTVT.

The chain recombines TRBV19 with TRBJ2-7; 10 bases line up with TRBD2. The CDR3 consists of 14 residues. CDR1 is LNHDA, CDR2 SQIVND, per germline (reference sequence). J lost 4 bases, V lost 6 bases, and 6 bases had no gene match. In DNA, the CDR3 is TGTGCCAGTAGCCCTAGCGGGAGTCGTTACGAGCAGTACTTC. Residues: CASSPSGSRYEQYF.

This clone occurred once. The gene calls are TRBV6-2 or TRBV6-3 and TRBJ1-2; TRBD1 is a possible D gene (6 bases). This CDR3 comprises 13 residues. CDR1 and CDR2 (germline): MNHEY, SVGEGT. V lost 4 bases and J 8 bases, leaving 14 bases between the germline ends. The CDR3 sequence: CASSSSGGRGYTF. In nucleotides, the CDR3 is TGTGCCAGCAGTTCCAGCGGGGGGCGAGGCTACACCTTC.

The J gene is TRBJ2-7, the V gene TRBV18; no clear D. Germline V gene sequence: CDR1 KGHSH, CDR2 LQKENI. CDR3 length: 12 amino acids. The V end lost 6 bases, the J end lost 0 bases, and 6 bases lay between the germline ends. CDR3 residues: CASSNYSYEQYF. CDR3 DNA: TGTGCCAGCTCGAACTACTCCTACGAGCAGTACTTC.

The genes are TRBV7-8 and TRBJ1-1; D remains ambiguous. The V end was cut by 2 bases, the J end by 2 bases, with 9 bases between. The CDR3 is made up of 14 amino acids. Germline V lookup: CDR1 SGHVS, CDR2 FQNEAQ. Here the CDR3 DNA reads TGTGCCAGCAGCTTATCTAGGCTAAACACTGAAGCTTTCTTT. Encoded protein: CASSLSRLNTEAFF.

This sequence joins TRBV2 and TRBJ1-5, with D tentatively TRBD1 (6 bases). Germline V gene lookup returns CDR1 SNHLY and CDR2 FYNNEI. This CDR3 has 15 amino acids. V was trimmed by 6 bases and J by 2 bases, leaving 14 bases between them. CDR3 residues: CASSQQGEGNQPQHF. The CDR3 nucleotides read TGTGCCAGCAGCCAACAGGGTGAGGGCAATCAGCCCCAGCATTTT.